These 21 T cell receptor beta chains were all obtained from the same sample, sequenced in a study of T cell responses to AZD1222 COVID-19 vaccine. Assay used: immunoSEQ multiplex PCR; TCRdb lists only in-frame clones, some missing. The repertoire holds about 110,000 clones, with 70% to 90% as singletons. The sequencing here drew on peripheral blood, taken on day 0 of AZD1222 vaccination. These receptors were taken from an adult in good health.

This chain uses TRBV20-1 with TRBJ1-1; 8 nucleotides match TRBD1. Germline lookup yields CDR1 DFQATT and CDR2 SNEGSKA (reference sequence). Trimming cost V 3 bases and J 3 bases; bases outside gene matches: 9. The CDR3 has 15 amino acids. The CDR3 loop reads CSASGINRGYTEAFF. In nucleotides, the CDR3 is TGCAGTGCTAGTGGGATTAACAGGGGGTACACTGAAGCTTTCTTT.

J is TRBJ1-5 and V is TRBV19; TRBD1 matches at 8 bases. CDR1 and CDR2 (germline): LNHDA, SQIVND (reference sequence). This CDR3 is 16 amino acids long. J gave up 2 bases and V 4 bases, and 7 bases lay outside the gene matches. The CDR3 region is CASSTVDRGGNQPQHF. CDR3 bases: TGTGCCAGTAGTACGGTCGACAGGGGCGGCAATCAGCCCCAGCATTTT.

The rearrangement joins TRBV19 to TRBJ2-7; possibly TRBD2 for D (7 bases). Germline loops: CDR1 LNHDA, CDR2 SQIVND (reference sequence). Trimming stripped 1 base from V and 3 bases from J, with 10 bases between. CDR3 length: 14 amino acids. The CDR3: CASSIGGGHYEQYF. As DNA, the CDR3 is TGTGCCAGTAGTATAGGCGGGGGCCACTACGAGCAGTACTTC.

The CDR3 region is CASSLGQDRGFYNEQFF. The CDR3 DNA reads TGTGCCAGCAGCTTAGGTCAGGACAGGGGGTTCTACAATGAGCAGTTCTTC. The chain couples TRBV11-2 to TRBJ2-1; 10 nucleotides agree with TRBD1. The CDR3 runs 17 residues. J gave up 3 bases and V 1 base, and 6 bases lay outside the gene matches. Germline assignment: CDR1 SGHAT and CDR2 FQNNGV.

The chain has TRBV15 and TRBJ1-6; a weak D match, TRBD1 (5 bases). V lost 0 bases to trimming and J lost 10 bases, with 13 bases between them. There are 15 residues in the CDR3. Germline CDR1 and CDR2: LNHNV and YYDKDF (reference sequence). CDR3 sequence reads: CATSRDRGEGSPLHF. CDR3 bases: TGTGCCACCAGCAGAGATCGAGGGGAGGGGTCACCCCTCCACTTT.

The CDR3 sequence is CASSSFGGNTEAFF. The CDR3 region has the DNA TGTGCCAGCAGCTCCTTCGGTGGGAACACTGAAGCTTTCTTT. This rearrangement joins TRBV7-9 to TRBJ1-1; D gene ambiguous. CDR3 length equals 14 residues. The germline V gene encodes CDR1 SEHNR and CDR2 FQNEAQ (reference sequence). Trimming stripped 4 bases from V and 1 base from J, with 10 bases between.

The V gene is TRBV2, the J gene TRBJ2-5, with D perhaps TRBD1 or TRBD2 (5 bases each). CDR1 SNHLY and CDR2 FYNNEI come from the germline V gene. The V and J ends lost 7 bases and 1 base respectively, with 10 bases between them. The CDR3 has 13 residues. This CDR3 is CASTRDPQETQYF. DNA for the CDR3: TGTGCCAGCACACGGGACCCCCAAGAGACCCAGTACTTC.

The rearrangement uses TRBV5-1 and TRBJ2-5; 9 bases are a match to TRBD2. Germline trimming cut 4 bases from V and 4 bases from J; bases unmatched to any gene: 11. Germline V gene lookup returns CDR1 SGHRS and CDR2 YFSETQ. This CDR3 is 16 amino acids long. The CDR3 nucleotides read TGCGCCAGCAGCGGAGTGGGACTAGCAAAACGAGAGACCCAGTACTTC. Translation gives CASSGVGLAKRETQYF.

The chain combines TRBV7-2 with TRBJ2-2; the match to TRBD2 covers 14 bases. The germline V gene encodes CDR1 SGHTA and CDR2 FQGNSA. This CDR3 has 16 residues. Trimming at V came to 5 bases and at J to 8 bases, leaving 7 bases not matched to a gene. CDR3 sequence: CASSTGLAGAGGELFF. The CDR3 DNA sequence: TGTGCCAGCAGCACGGGACTAGCGGGAGCAGGAGGGGAGCTGTTTTTT.

The V gene is TRBV7-2, the J gene TRBJ1-5; D is unresolved. There are 14 residues in the CDR3. V lost 1 base to trimming and J lost 4 bases, with 8 bases between them. Germline V gives CDR1 SGHTA, CDR2 FQGNSA. The CDR3 reads CASSLDLRNQPQHF. CDR3 DNA sequence: TGTGCCAGCAGCTTAGACTTACGGAATCAGCCCCAGCATTTT.

The chain couples TRBV30 to TRBJ2-2; D may be TRBD1 or TRBD2 (5 bases each). CDR3 length equals 15 residues. Per germline, CDR1 GTSNPN and CDR2 SVGIG (reference sequence). Trimming took 7 bases from V and 4 from J, leaving 19 bases between them. The CDR3 loop is CASGRDLSGTGELFF. The CDR3, as DNA: TGTGCCTCGGGACGCGATCTTTCGGGCACCGGGGAGCTGTTTTTT.

This clone was seen a few times. The V gene is TRBV11-2, the J gene TRBJ1-2; TRBD1 matches at 7 bases. CDR3 length: 14 amino acids. The trim removed 4 bases at V and 6 bases at J, leaving 8 bases unmatched. The V gene's germline CDR1 is SGHAT and CDR2 FQNNGV. The CDR3 reads CASSSTWDSNGYTF. The CDR3 DNA is TGTGCCAGCAGCTCCACTTGGGACAGCAATGGCTACACCTTC.

The chain employs TRBV21-1 and TRBJ2-2; whether TRBD2, the table's D call, matches the DNA was not checked. TRBV21-1 is a recognized pseudogene. CDR3 length equals 19 residues. This CDR3 is CASSTWRDPPSGNTGELFF. In nucleotides, the CDR3 is TGTGCCAGCAGCACCTGGAGGGACCCCCCCTCGGGTAACACCGGGGAGCTGTTTTTT.

The rearrangement uses TRBV4-3 and TRBJ2-5; TRBD2 matches at 14 bases. Germline-derived CDR1 and CDR2 are LGHNA and YSLEER. The CDR3 runs to 15 residues. V was pared by 1 base and J by 6 bases, with 1 base of the junction left unmatched. CDR3 DNA sequence: TGCGCCAGCAGCCAAGGGACTAGCGGGGGGAAGACCCAGTACTTC. Protein product: CASSQGTSGGKTQYF.

The chain is built from TRBV9 and TRBJ1-4; D unresolved. Trimming stripped 5 bases from V and 7 bases from J, with 15 bases between. The CDR3 loop spans 14 amino acids. The germline V gene has CDR1 SGDLS and CDR2 YYNGEE. DNA for the CDR3: TGTGCCAGCAGTCAAAGAGGCGGGTTTGAAAAACTGTTTTTT. The encoded protein is CASSQRGGFEKLFF.

V usage is TRBV5-6 and J usage is TRBJ2-1; possible D gene TRBD2, 6 bases. V was shortened by 4 bases and J by 0 bases, with 17 bases between the two germline ends. Germline CDR1 SGHDT, CDR2 YYEEEE. The CDR3 contains 17 residues. The CDR3 spells CASSASGRGSSYNEQFF. The CDR3 coding sequence is TGTGCCAGCAGCGCCTCGGGGCGGGGCAGCTCCTACAATGAGCAGTTCTTC.

The chain recombines TRBV4-2 with TRBJ1-6; 8 nucleotides match TRBD1. This CDR3 has 17 residues. Germline V gives CDR1 LGHNA, CDR2 YNFKEQ. V lost 1 base and J lost 6; bases outside the gene matches: 8. DNA of the CDR3: TGTGCCAGCAGCCAAGCCGTAGCAGGGGGCTCTAATTCACCCCTCCACTTT. Its protein is CASSQAVAGGSNSPLHF.

V is TRBV4-1 and J is TRBJ2-2; D unresolved. This CDR3 spans 17 amino acids. Germline CDR1 reads MGHRA; CDR2 reads YSYEKL. V was clipped by 3 bases and J by 1 base, with 15 bases between them. CDR3 nucleotide sequence: TGCGCCAGCAGCCATGGCCTTAAGGCAGGGAACACCGGGGAGCTGTTTTTT. It yields the protein CASSHGLKAGNTGELFF.

This clone was detected once. V usage is TRBV5-1 and J usage is TRBJ1-2; D is unresolved. Trimming removed 4 bases at V and 4 bases at J, with 11 bases between. From germline, CDR1 is SGHRS and CDR2 YFSETQ. This CDR3 has 13 amino acids. This chain's CDR3 is CASSGGRLYGYTF. CDR3 in DNA: TGCGCCAGCAGCGGTGGGCGTCTCTATGGCTACACCTTC.

The rearrangement links TRBV6-6 to TRBJ1-2, with D possibly being TRBD1 (6 bases). The V end was cut by 11 bases, the J end by 4 bases, with 17 bases between. Germline-derived CDR1 and CDR2 are MNHNY and SVGAGI (reference sequence). This CDR3 is built from 13 residues. The CDR3 DNA sequence: TGTGCCTTGAGTCTTGGGGGCTCCTATGGCTACACCTTC. Protein: CALSLGGSYGYTF.

This clone was detected a few times. The chain carries TRBV19 and TRBJ1-1, with 7 bases identical to TRBD1. CDR3 size: 16 residues. After removal of 5 bases from V and 4 bases from J, the junction contained 13 bases not matched to a gene. Germline CDR1 reads LNHDA; CDR2 reads SQIVND (reference sequence). Written as DNA, the CDR3 is TGTGCCAGTAGTTCACAGGGGTTCCGTTGGGTCACTGAAGCTTTCTTT. It yields the protein CASSSQGFRWVTEAFF.